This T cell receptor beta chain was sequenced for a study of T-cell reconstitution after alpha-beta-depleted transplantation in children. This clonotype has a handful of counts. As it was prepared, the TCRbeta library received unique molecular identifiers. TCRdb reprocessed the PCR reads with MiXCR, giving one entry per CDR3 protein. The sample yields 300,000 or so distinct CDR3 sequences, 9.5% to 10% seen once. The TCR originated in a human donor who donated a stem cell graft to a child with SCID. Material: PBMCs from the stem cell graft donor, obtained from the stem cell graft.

DNA for the CDR3: TGTGCCACCAGTCCCCCCGAGGGGGCGGGAGGACAGTTCTTC. Residues: CATSPPEGAGGQFF. The chain couples TRBV24-1 to TRBJ2-1, with TRBD2 as a possible D gene (8 bases). The V and J ends lost 6 bases and 13 bases respectively, with 21 bases between them. Germline CDR1 KGHDR, CDR2 SFDVKD. The CDR3 is 14 amino acids.